This passage covers 32 T cell receptor beta chains from one sample sequenced in a study of T cell clonality in common variable immunodeficiency. Measured with immunoSEQ multiplex PCR; TCRdb has only the in-frame clones, and not every one. The table lists 60,000 to 75,000 clones, with no singletons. Input material: peripheral blood mononuclear cells. These receptor sequences come from a person aged 18 to 70 in good health.

This clone was detected ten times or more. The CDR3 goes on 3 residues after the read ends, and that part is filled in from the germline J gene. The chain carries TRBV20-1 and TRBJ2-1, with D perhaps matching TRBD2 (6 bases). Trimming pared 4 bases from V and 3 bases from J, leaving 19 bases between. The CDR3 extends over 16 amino acids. Germline V gene data show CDR1 as DFQATT and CDR2 as SNEGSKA (reference sequence). The part of the CDR3 DNA that was read is TGCAGTGCTAAACCTCGACTAGACAGCAACTACAATGAG. Protein sequence: CSAKPRLDSNYNE. The CDR3, in full, reads CSAKPRLDSNYNEQFF.

This clone was counted ten times or more. The missing CDR3 end, 3 residues past where the read stops, is filled in from the germline J gene. The chain carries TRBV6-1 and TRBJ2-7; D is unresolved. Germline V lookup: CDR1 MNHNS, CDR2 SASEGT. Trimming stripped 6 bases from V and 6 bases from J, with 18 bases between. The CDR3 runs 14 residues. The sequenced CDR3 bases are TGTGCCAGCAGGGAAACCCCCAGTCCTGGCGAG. Protein: CASRETPSPGE. The whole CDR3 region reads CASRETPSPGEQYF.

This clone was recorded at least ten times. The read comes to an end 3 residues before the CDR3 does, leaving the germline J gene to fill in the end. The chain combines TRBV28 with TRBJ2-7, with TRBD2 matching over 12 bases. Germline V gene sequence: CDR1 MDHEN, CDR2 SYDVKM. The V gene end was trimmed by 5 bases and the J gene end by 2 bases; junction bases not matched to a gene: 4. The CDR3 is 15 amino acids. CDR3: CASSMGLAGPYEQYF. The CDR3 DNA, read in part, is TGTGCCAGCAGTATGGGACTAGCGGGCCCCTACGAG.

This clone was seen many times. The DNA ends 3 residues before the CDR3 does, and the rest of the CDR3 is filled in from the germline J gene. J is TRBJ2-5 and V is TRBV7-3, with 8 bases identical to TRBD2. The V segment lost 3 bases and the J segment 3 bases; nucleotides outside the gene matches: 3. Germline V lookup: CDR1 SGHTA, CDR2 FQGTGA. This CDR3 is 14 amino acids long. The chain's CDR3 is CASSFGGRKETQYF. The part of the CDR3 DNA that was read is TGTGCCAGCAGCTTCGGCGGGAGGAAAGAGACC.

This clone has ten or more counts. The read terminates 3 residues before the CDR3 end, so the remaining end is supplied by the germline J gene. The chain uses TRBV5-6 and TRBJ1-4, with no clear D. V was shortened by 4 bases and J by 5 bases, with 9 bases between the two germline ends. This CDR3 is built from 13 residues. In germline, CDR1 is SGHDT, CDR2 YYEEEE. The DNA read from the CDR3 is TGTGCCAGCAGCCTCAGGTGGAATGAAAAA. It translates to CASSLRWNEK. The full CDR3 protein is CASSLRWNEKLFF.

Notes on this clone: The CDR3 end falls 3 residues outside the read, so it is completed with the germline J gene. This rearrangement joins TRBV19 to TRBJ2-1, with 11 bases matching TRBD2. Trimming removed 3 bases from V and 4 bases from J; junction bases left unmatched: 20. This CDR3 comprises 21 residues. CDR1 is LNHDA and CDR2 is SQIVND in the germline V gene (reference sequence). The DNA read from the CDR3 is TGTGCCAGTAGTATCCACACCCCCAGGATTAGCGGGAGGGCCTCGTACAATGAG. Encoded protein: CASSIHTPRISGRASYNE. The full-length CDR3 reads as CASSIHTPRISGRASYNEQFF.

The sample holds many counts of this clone. Incomplete CDR3 DNA: TGCGCCAGCAGCTGGTCGGGACAGGTGGAGGAAAAA. This codes for CASSWSGQVEEK. The whole CDR3 sequence reads CASSWSGQVEEKLFF. The chain joins TRBV5-1 to TRBJ1-4, with TRBD1 matching 8 bases. With the read ending 3 residues before the CDR3 end, the germline J gene is used to fill in that end. Trimming cost V 3 bases and J 8 bases; bases outside gene matches: 9. This CDR3 has 15 residues. Germline values: CDR1 SGHRS, CDR2 YFSETQ.

This clone was observed many times. The missing CDR3 end, 3 residues past where the read stops, is filled in from the germline J gene. The chain has TRBV5-5 and TRBJ1-5; perhaps TRBD1 as D (6 bases). CDR1 is SGHKS, CDR2 YYEKEE, per germline (reference sequence). The ends were cut back, 5 bases at V and 4 bases at J, with 13 bases in the middle. The CDR3 is 14 amino acids. CDR3 in amino acids: CASSLDSRNQPQHF. CDR3 DNA (partial): TGTGCCAGCAGTCTGGACAGCCGAAATCAGCCC. The full variable domain, in which reference TRBV5-5 and TRBJ1-5 provide the parts outside the CDR3, is DAGVTQSPTHLIKTRGQQVTLRCSPISGHKSVSWYQQVLGQGPQFIFQYYEKEERGRGNFPDRFSARQFPNYSSELNVNALLLGDSALYLCASSLDSRNQPQHFGDGTRLSIL.

As regards this clone: Read data end 3 residues before the CDR3 end; the end is taken from the germline J gene. This chain joins TRBV11-1 and TRBJ2-2; possible D gene TRBD2, 6 bases. The V end was cut by 5 bases, the J end by 7 bases, with 17 bases between. The germline V gene has CDR1 SGHAT and CDR2 FQDESV (reference sequence). This CDR3 spans 15 amino acids. The sequenced CDR3 bases are TGTGCCAGCAGCCTTTTGGGGCGGGGCGGCGGGGAG. Translating gives CASSLLGRGGGE. The CDR3 in its entirety is CASSLLGRGGGELFF.

This clone was observed many times. The CDR3 goes on 3 residues after the read ends, and that part is filled in from the germline J gene. V is TRBV3-1 (or the pseudogene TRBV3-2) and J is TRBJ1-3; TRBD1 might be the D (6 bases). The CDR3 has 14 amino acids. CDR1 is LGHDT, CDR2 YNNKEL, per germline (reference sequence). V was pared by 4 bases and J by 6 bases, with 13 bases between. The CDR3 DNA, read in part, is TGTGCCAGCAGCCCCGCAGGGGAGAAAAACACC. It codes for CASSPAGEKNT. The full CDR3 reads CASSPAGEKNTIYF.

This clone was seen a few times. Coverage ceases 3 residues before the CDR3 finishes, and the germline J gene fills in the end. The chain links TRBV5-6 to TRBJ2-7; D is tentatively TRBD1 or TRBD2 (5 bases each). Deletions cut 4 bases from V and 3 bases from J, with 17 bases between. Germline CDR1 and CDR2: SGHDT and YYEEEE. The CDR3 sequence is 15 residues long. This CDR3 is CASSLGLKGSYEQYF. CDR3 bases read: TGTGCCAGCAGCCTGGGCCTTAAGGGGAGCTACGAG.

This clone appeared many times. Compared with germline, one end of the junction differs, possibly owing to a read error. The read gets to within 3 residues of the CDR3 end, and the germline J gene fills in the rest. The chain couples TRBV4-2 to TRBJ2-3; D remains ambiguous. Looked up from germline, CDR1 is LGHNA and CDR2 is YNFKEQ. The CDR3 consists of 14 residues. CDR3 sequence reads: CASSQVGGTDTQYF. Partial CDR3 DNA: TGCGCCAGCAGCCAAGTGGGCGGCACAGATACG.

This clone came up many times. The read is 3 residues too short to cover the CDR3 end, so that end is filled in from the germline J gene. The chain couples TRBV19 to TRBJ1-5; D is perhaps TRBD1 (5 bases). V gave up 4 bases and J gave up 0 bases, with 10 bases separating them. The CDR3 loop spans 15 amino acids. CDR1 is LNHDA, CDR2 SQIVND, per germline (reference sequence). CDR3: CASSSQGNSNQPQHF. The CDR3 bases that were read are TGTGCCAGTAGTAGTCAGGGTAATAGCAATCAGCCC.

The sample holds many counts of this clone. Coverage ceases 3 residues before the CDR3 finishes, and the germline J gene fills in the end. This chain joins TRBV6-4 and TRBJ1-2, with D uncertain. The germline CDR1 and CDR2 sequences are MRHNA and SNTAGT. The CDR3 has 15 amino acids. Incomplete CDR3 DNA: TGTGCCAGCAGTGTCTCAAGCGGCGCAGGAGAAGGC. Translating gives CASSVSSGAGEG. The CDR3 reads in full as CASSVSSGAGEGYTF.

This clone was seen repeatedly, ten times or more. The sequence runs out 3 residues before the end of the CDR3; the remainder is reconstructed from the germline J gene. The V and J genes are TRBV11-2 and TRBJ2-7; no firm D call. Germline values: CDR1 SGHAT, CDR2 FQNNGV. Trimming removed 0 bases at V and 3 bases at J, with 6 bases between. CDR3 size: 13 residues. The chain's CDR3 is CASSLDRFYEQYF. CDR3 DNA, as far as it was read: TGTGCCAGCAGCTTAGACAGATTCTACGAG.

Many counts were recorded for this clone. The CDR3 goes on 3 residues after the read ends, and that part is filled in from the germline J gene. The gene calls are TRBV28 and TRBJ1-5; D uncertain. Per germline, CDR1 MDHEN and CDR2 SYDVKM. The length of the CDR3 is 14 residues. Trimming removed 1 base at V and 4 bases at J, with 8 bases between. CDR3 DNA, as far as it was read: TGTGCCAGCAGTTTATATGGCAGTAATCAGCCC. Its translation: CASSLYGSNQP. The entire CDR3 reads CASSLYGSNQPQHF.

Regarding this clone: The read finishes 3 residues shy of the CDR3 end, and the germline J gene is used to complete it. Distinct nucleotide sequences in the sample also encode this CDR3. This chain connects TRBV10-3 to TRBJ2-1; 7 positions agree with TRBD2. The CDR3 loop spans 15 amino acids. Germline V gene sequence: CDR1 ENHRY, CDR2 SYGVKD. V lost 3 bases, J lost 7 bases, and 9 bases stayed unmatched. CDR3 amino acids: CAISDLGTNTNEQFF. Partial CDR3 DNA: TGTGCCATCAGTGACCTCGGGACTAATACTAATGAG.

This clone showed up many times. Read data end 3 residues before the CDR3 end; the end is taken from the germline J gene. The J gene is TRBJ2-7, the V gene TRBV5-1; D perhaps matches TRBD1 (5 bases). CDR1 and CDR2 (germline): SGHRS, YFSETQ. The CDR3 spans 13 residues. V lost 0 bases, J lost 2 bases, and 6 bases lay in between. The covered CDR3 bases are TGCGCCAGCAGCTTGGAACAGGCCTACGAG. Translated, it gives CASSLEQAYE. The complete CDR3 sequence is CASSLEQAYEQYF.

This clone was detected ten times or more. The CDR3 extends 3 residues past the end of the read, so its final part is completed from the germline J gene. This rearrangement joins TRBV10-1 to TRBJ2-5; TRBD2 might be the D (6 bases). The V end was cut by 6 bases, the J end by 5 bases, with 10 bases between. The CDR3 length is 12 residues. Germline CDR1 WNHNN, CDR2 SYGVQD (reference sequence). The part of the CDR3 DNA that was read is TGCGCCAGCAGCGGGGACTCGGAGACC. Its translation is CASSGDSET. From start to end, the CDR3 is CASSGDSETQYF.

This clone showed up many times. The CDR3 is cut off 3 residues early in the read; its end comes from the germline J gene. This chain uses TRBV7-2 with TRBJ2-1, with D possibly TRBD2 on 5 matching bases. V was clipped by 0 bases and J by 8 bases, with 11 bases between them. There are 14 residues in the CDR3. The V gene's germline CDR1 is SGHTA and CDR2 FQGNSA. The covered CDR3 bases are TGTGCCAGCAGCTTAGCCGGGTCCGGGGATGAG. It encodes CASSLAGSGDE. In full, the CDR3 is CASSLAGSGDEQFF.

This clone was detected ten times or more. The read falls 3 residues short of the CDR3 end, and the missing part is taken from the germline J gene. V usage is TRBV6-2 or TRBV6-3 and J usage is TRBJ1-5; D is unclear. V was cut by 3 bases and J by 0 bases, with 3 bases left in between. The CDR3 is made up of 13 amino acids. Per the germline V gene, CDR1 is MNHEY and CDR2 is SVGEGT. CDR3 DNA (partial): TGTGCCAGCAGTTATTATAGCAATCAGCCC. Translation: CASSYYSNQP. The whole CDR3 is CASSYYSNQPQHF.

This clone came up many times. The sequenced CDR3 bases are TGTGCCAGCAGGGTGGGACAGGGCGACACCGGGGAG. Residues: CASRVGQGDTGE. In full, the CDR3 is CASRVGQGDTGELFF. The V call is TRBV2, the J call TRBJ2-2; 9 bases map to TRBD1. Read data end 3 residues before the CDR3 end; the end is taken from the germline J gene. Germline CDR1 reads SNHLY; CDR2 reads FYNNEI. CDR3 length: 15 residues. Trimming took 6 bases from V and 3 from J; bases not matched to a gene: 5.

This clone was observed a handful of times. The sequence runs out 3 residues before the end of the CDR3; the remainder is reconstructed from the germline J gene. The V call is TRBV5-1, the J call TRBJ2-3; TRBD2 is a possible D gene (6 bases). The V gene's germline CDR1 is SGHRS and CDR2 YFSETQ. This CDR3 region has 14 residues. V was cut by 5 bases and J by 1 base, with 11 bases left in between. This CDR3 reads CASSGSGRTDTQYF. The part of the CDR3 DNA that was read is TGCGCCAGCAGTGGCAGCGGGCGCACAGATACG.

This clone was found many times. The read halts 3 residues ahead of the CDR3 end, with the missing end drawn from the germline J gene. The J gene is TRBJ2-7, the V gene TRBV23-1; 9 bases are shared with TRBD1. TRBV23-1 belongs to the ORF category, with a function that is uncertain. The V gene end was trimmed by 2 bases and the J gene end by 1 base; junction bases not matched to a gene: 12. The CDR3 contains 18 residues. CDR3 loop: CASSQRGEAGTGSYEQYF. Partial CDR3 DNA: TGCGCCAGCAGTCAACGCGGGGAAGCCGGGACAGGGTCCTACGAG.

This clone has a count of ten or more. The CDR3 end is not reached by the read, which stops 3 residues before it; the germline J gene fills it in. This chain connects TRBV5-1 to TRBJ1-6; 7 positions agree with TRBD1. The V segment lost 1 base and the J segment 5 bases; nucleotides outside the gene matches: 9. Germline V gene sequence: CDR1 SGHRS, CDR2 YFSETQ. This CDR3 has 17 amino acids. The CDR3 sequence: CASSLNGRGYHNSPLHF. CDR3 bases read: TGCGCCAGCAGCTTGAATGGCAGGGGGTACCATAATTCACCC.

This clone has ten or more counts. The read is 3 residues too short to cover the CDR3 end, so that end is filled in from the germline J gene. The chain uses TRBV20-1 and TRBJ2-1; 7 bases match TRBD2. V shed 1 base and J 6 bases; nucleotides not matched to a gene: 6. The CDR3 totals 14 residues. Germline CDR1 is DFQATT and CDR2 is SNEGSKA (reference sequence). The sequenced part of the CDR3 DNA is TGCAGTGCTAGAGGCGGGAGTTGGAGCAATGAG. Translated: CSARGGSWSNE. The entire CDR3 protein reads CSARGGSWSNEQFF.

This clone occurred many times. Read coverage stops 3 residues before the CDR3 terminus; the germline J gene supplies the remainder. V gene TRBV20-1 combines with J gene TRBJ2-3; the match to TRBD2 covers 11 bases. This CDR3 spans 15 amino acids. Germline lookup yields CDR1 DFQATT and CDR2 SNEGSKA (reference sequence). Germline trimming cut 6 bases from V and 1 base from J; bases unmatched to any gene: 6. CDR3 sequence: CSASELAGGTDTQYF. Incomplete CDR3 DNA: TGCAGTGCAAGTGAACTAGCGGGAGGCACAGATACG.

This clone showed up many times. The observed sequence ends 3 residues before the CDR3 terminus, with the missing tail filled in from the germline J gene. The chain recombines TRBV5-1 with TRBJ2-7; maybe TRBD2 (5 bases). V was cut by 1 base and J by 3 bases, with 8 bases left in between. The CDR3 length is 13 residues. Germline V lookup: CDR1 SGHRS, CDR2 YFSETQ. This CDR3 reads CASSLTADYEQYF. The sequenced CDR3 bases are TGCGCCAGCAGCTTGACAGCGGACTACGAG.

This clone has a count of ten or more. With the read ending 3 residues before the CDR3 end, the germline J gene is used to fill in that end. This chain links TRBV12-3 or TRBV12-4 with TRBJ1-1, with TRBD1 matching 8 bases. Germline trimming cut 6 bases from V and 2 bases from J; bases unmatched to any gene: 11. The CDR3 spans 16 residues. This chain's CDR3 is CASRRAGGGFNTEAFF. Incomplete CDR3 DNA: TGTGCCAGCAGGCGGGCAGGGGGCGGGTTCAACACTGAA.

This clone was counted ten times or more. Read data end 3 residues before the CDR3 end; the end is taken from the germline J gene. V gene TRBV10-3 combines with J gene TRBJ1-5, with D tentatively TRBD1 (6 bases). Germline CDR1 is ENHRY and CDR2 is SYGVKD. Between the trimmed V and J ends, which lost 0 bases and 3 bases, there was a span of 15 bases. CDR3 length: 17 residues. CDR3 DNA (partial): TGTGCCATCAGTGAGTCGATGGGGCAGGGGTACAATCAGCCC. It specifies CAISESMGQGYNQP. The entire CDR3 reads CAISESMGQGYNQPQHF.

This clone was picked up many times. CDR3 DNA, as far as it was read: TGTGCCAGCCAATTTTCAATGTTCAATTACAATGAG. Encoded protein: CASQFSMFNYNE. The CDR3, in full, reads CASQFSMFNYNEQFF. This chain uses TRBV6-2 or TRBV6-3 with TRBJ2-1, with D unresolved. The read terminates 3 residues ahead of where the CDR3 ends, so the germline J gene completes it. The V and J ends lost 8 bases and 4 bases respectively, with 18 bases between them. This CDR3 region has 15 residues. Germline V gene sequence: CDR1 MNHEY, CDR2 SVGEGT.

This clone was seen ten or more times. The sequence runs out 3 residues before the end of the CDR3; the remainder is reconstructed from the germline J gene. The gene calls are TRBV2 and TRBJ2-1; 9 bases are a match to TRBD1. The CDR3 is 13 amino acids. With V trimmed by 11 bases and J by 7 bases, 9 bases remained unmatched. Germline CDR1 and CDR2: SNHLY and FYNNEI. The sequenced CDR3 bases are TGTGCCCGAGGGACAGGGCGCCTTAATGAG. Translated, it gives CARGTGRLNE. The full-length CDR3 reads as CARGTGRLNEQFF.